Listed here are 17 T cell receptor beta chains from one sample, sequenced in a study of tumor-infiltrating lymphocytes in primary liver carcinoma. Constant-region priming of around 500 ng total RNA yielded TCR beta cDNA. Three nested multiplex PCR rounds of slightly modified ARM-PCR generated TCR beta libraries. TRBV1-TRBV30 forward primers paired with a C-beta reverse primer drove the first two PCR rounds, roughly 10 cycles each. One entry per CDR3 protein results from TCRdb running MiXCR on the multiplex PCR reads. Of around 54,000 distinct CDR3 sequences in the sample, over 65% were seen once. From unsorted bulk tissue weighing roughly 17-31 mg, DNA and RNA were co-extracted. Sequencing was carried out using liver tumor tissue from sampling region 2. Subset denoted: tumor region T2, inferior pole. All receptors derive from a man aged 40-49 years with primary liver carcinoma and hepatitis B virus infection.

The count of this clonotype is one. Germline and junction disagree at one end, which may indicate a read error. V is TRBV12-3 or TRBV12-4 and J is TRBJ1-6, with D unresolved. The CDR3 has 15 amino acids. The CDR3 nucleotides are TGTGCCAGCAGACTCGACTGGGCCTATAATTTACCCCTCCACTTT. Protein product: CASRLDWAYNLPLHF.

This clonotype was detected once. The CDR3 region has the DNA TGTGCCAGCAGTTCGCCTGTGGGACAGGGGCGGTCATATACGCAGTATTTT. It yields the protein CASSSPVGQGRSYTQYF. V is TRBV12-3 or TRBV12-4 and J is TRBJ2-3, with 10 bases matching TRBD1. J gave up 7 bases and V 4 bases, and 14 bases lay outside the gene matches. The CDR3 loop spans 17 amino acids.

Comments on this clonotype: The junction departs from germline at one end; a sequencing error may be responsible. The rearrangement joins TRBV6-6 to TRBJ2-7; no reliable D call. The CDR3 sequence is 14 residues long. Looked up from germline, CDR1 is MNHNY and CDR2 is SVGAGI (reference sequence). The chain's CDR3 is CASSQTSSSYGQYF. Here the CDR3 DNA reads TGTGCCAGCAGCCAAACGTCTAGTTCCTACGGGCAGTATTTC.

The chain combines TRBV9 with TRBJ1-1, with D possibly TRBD1 on 5 matching bases. Per germline, CDR1 SGDLS and CDR2 YYNGEE. The CDR3 is 14 amino acids. V was clipped by 4 bases and J by 1 base, with 11 bases between them. The CDR3 DNA is TGTGCCAGCAGCCTACTCACAGGGAACACTGAAGCTTTCTTT. Its translation: CASSLLTGNTEAFF.

In this sample, this clonotype turned up once. A junction boundary mismatches the germline segment, possibly from a read error. The CDR3: CTSSHVPGQSYEQYF. The CDR3 DNA is TGTACCAGCAGCCACGTCCCGGGACAGTCCTACGAACAGTACTTC. V gene TRBV5-5 combines with J gene TRBJ2-7; 7 bases map to TRBD1. CDR1 and CDR2 (germline): SGHKS, YYEKEE (reference sequence). The CDR3 runs 15 residues.

The chain uses TRBV19 and TRBJ2-1, with D possibly being TRBD1 (6 bases). The CDR3 contains 16 residues. V dropped 3 bases and J dropped 4 bases, with 16 bases sitting between them. Germline V CDR1 and CDR2: LNHDA, SQIVND (reference sequence). CDR3 sequence (DNA): TGTGCCAGTAGTATCGCCGGGACAAGTGAATACAATGAGCAGTTCTTC. Protein sequence: CASSIAGTSEYNEQFF.

Worth noting for this clonotype: A read error is likely, as this CDR3 ends without the conserved phenylalanine or tryptophan. The V and J genes are TRBV28 and TRBJ1-4, with D tentatively TRBD1 (6 bases). The CDR3 consists of 15 residues. Germline CDR1 MDHEN, CDR2 SYDVKM. The V and J ends lost 5 bases and 6 bases respectively, with 16 bases between them. CDR3: CASSPTGCADEKLFS. The CDR3 DNA sequence: TGTGCCAGCAGTCCCACAGGGTGCGCAGATGAAAAACTGTTTTCT.

The rearrangement joins TRBV29-1 to TRBJ2-5; D gene ambiguous. Germline assignment: CDR1 SQVTM and CDR2 ANQGSEA. This CDR3 contains 12 residues. The V end lost 3 bases, the J end lost 2 bases, and 7 bases lay between the germline ends. The CDR3 nucleotides read TGCAGCGTTGACAGTGAGCAAGAGACCCAGTACTTC. Residues: CSVDSEQETQYF.

J is TRBJ2-1 and V is TRBV11-2; D call uncertain. Germline V gene data show CDR1 as SGHAT and CDR2 as FQNNGV. The V end lost 7 bases, the J end lost 5 bases, and 15 bases lay between the germline ends. The CDR3 covers 14 residues. The CDR3 here is CASTFIEHNNEQFF. CDR3 DNA: TGTGCCAGCACCTTTATCGAACATAACAATGAGCAGTTCTTC.

V and J are TRBV6-5 and TRBJ2-6; 7 nucleotides agree with TRBD1. Trimming removed 5 bases from V and 9 bases from J; junction bases left unmatched: 19. Germline CDR1 is MNHEY and CDR2 is SVGAGI. CDR3 length: 18 amino acids. CDR3 nucleotides: TGTGCCAGCAGTCTTTGGACAGGAATGAAAGCTAGGGTCAACGTCCTGACTTTC. Encoded protein: CASSLWTGMKARVNVLTF.

With regard to this clonotype: At one of its ends the junction is not consistent with the germline gene, which may arise from a read error. V gene TRBV30 combines with J gene TRBJ2-7, with 9 positions matching TRBD1. CDR1 and CDR2 (germline): GTSNPN, SVGIG (reference sequence). The CDR3 runs 14 residues. CDR3 in amino acids: CAGGQGRSPYKQYF. CDR3 bases: TGTGCCGGGGGACAGGGACGGTCGCCCTACAAGCAGTACTTC. The full variable domain, with the rest looked up from reference TRBV30 and TRBJ2-7, is SQTIHQWPATLVQPVGSPLSLECTVEGTSNPNLYWYRQAAGRGLQLLFYSVGIGQISSEVPQNLSASRPQDRQFILSSKKLLLSDSGFYLCAGGQGRSPYKQYFGPGTRLTVT.

This clonotype was counted once. CDR3 nucleotides: TGTGCCATCAGCGGGGTCCAGGCACTAGTCGGTGAGCAGTTCTTC. Amino acid sequence: CAISGVQALVGEQFF. V gene TRBV10-3 combines with J gene TRBJ2-1; TRBD2 is a possible D gene (5 bases). Germline V gene data show CDR1 as ENHRY and CDR2 as SYGVKD. This CDR3 region has 15 residues. The V gene lost 6 bases and the J gene lost 9 bases, with 21 bases spanning the gap.

The V and J genes are TRBV11-2 and TRBJ2-2; 8 nucleotides agree with TRBD2. The CDR3 has 17 residues. V was pared by 5 bases and J by 1 base, with 9 bases of the junction left unmatched. CDR1 and CDR2 (germline): SGHAT, FQNNGV. The CDR3 DNA follows: TGTGCCAGCAGCATTGCCGGGACTAGTGGGAACACCGGGGAGCTGTTTTTT. This translates into CASSIAGTSGNTGELFF.

This clonotype turned up a few times. V is TRBV7-8 and J is TRBJ2-4, with TRBD2 as a possible D gene (6 bases). The ends were cut back, 4 bases at V and 4 bases at J, with 26 bases in the middle. CDR3 size: 19 residues. From germline, CDR1 is SGHVS and CDR2 FQNEAQ. This chain's CDR3 is CASSSSRLVGKNLKNIQYF. The CDR3 DNA follows: TGTGCCAGCAGCTCCTCGAGACTAGTGGGGAAAAACCTAAAAAACATTCAGTACTTC.

The V and J genes are TRBV21-1 and TRBJ2-1; TRBD2 is the table's D call and was not checked against the DNA. TRBV21-1 is an annotated pseudogene. CDR3 length: 16 residues. CDR3 sequence (DNA): TGTGCCAGCATCCTTCGGACTAGCGGAGTCTACAATGTGCAGTTCTTC. It is translated as CASILRTSGVYNVQFF.

The chain has TRBV10-3 and TRBJ2-7; 8 bases fit TRBD2. In germline, CDR1 is ENHRY, CDR2 SYGVKD. Trimming cost V 10 bases and J 9 bases; bases outside gene matches: 17. CDR3 length: 14 amino acids. Written as DNA, the CDR3 is TGTGCCACGCCGACTAGCGTGGGCCTGGACGTGCAGTACTTC. It yields the protein CATPTSVGLDVQYF.

This clonotype was counted many times. The gene calls are TRBV12-3 or TRBV12-4 and TRBJ2-1; D might be TRBD1 (6 bases). V shed 3 bases and J shed 7 bases, with 16 bases lying between them. This CDR3 has 15 amino acids. The CDR3 DNA follows: TGTGCCAGCAGTTTTATGCCAGGGGTGGCGAATGAGCAGTTCTTC. The encoded protein is CASSFMPGVANEQFF.